The entry below describes one T cell receptor (beta chain). The data derive from a study of T-cell reconstitution after alpha-beta-depleted transplantation in children. Construction of the TCRbeta library involved unique molecular identifiers. TCRdb re-analysed the PCR reads in MiXCR, keeping a single row per CDR3 protein. The sample has 130,000 to 150,000 distinct CDR3 sequences, around 8.5% seen once. The TCR sequence derives from a female patient aged 2 to 10 who had a stem cell transplant for congenital amegakaryocytic thrombocytopenia, so the T cells may come from the graft donor. Sequencing was performed on PBMCs, mostly from graft donor cells, taken 180 days after TCRalphabeta/CD19-depleted stem cell transplant.

CDR3 in DNA: TGTGCCAGCAGCTCACTTCGGGGGGGCCGCTACAATGAGCAGTTCTTC. Protein: CASSSLRGGRYNEQFF. The chain employs TRBV3-1 and TRBJ2-1, with 8 bases lining up with TRBD2. This CDR3 has 16 amino acids. CDR1 is LGHDT and CDR2 is YNNKEL in the germline V gene (reference sequence). With V trimmed by 5 bases and J by 3 bases, 9 bases remained unmatched.